One sample yielded the 25 T cell receptor beta chains listed below, sequenced in a study of blood T cell repertoires in COVID-19 (TCRdb year 2020). Libraries were built with the immunoSEQ multiplex PCR assay. TCRdb limited this immuneACCESS table to in-frame rearrangements with V and J called. A share of clones is missing; checked studies link under half to unresolved V genes, and the rest is unexplained. The sample profile shows approximately 130,000 clones; 75% to 85% of them were found once. The top ten constitute 20% to 25% of the sample. Sequenced sample: peripheral blood. The source of these receptors is a man older than 75 with acute or convalescent COVID-19.

The chain is built from TRBV10-3 and TRBJ1-5; 9 bases fit TRBD1. The CDR3 totals 15 residues. V shed 8 bases and J 1 base; nucleotides not matched to a gene: 6. Germline CDR1 is ENHRY and CDR2 is SYGVKD. The CDR3 DNA reads as TGTGCCATCCATGCCGGGACAGGGAGCAATCAGCCCCAGCATTTT. Translating it yields CAIHAGTGSNQPQHF.

CDR3 in amino acids: CSASESGTEAFF. The CDR3 bases are TGCAGTGCTAGTGAGTCAGGGACTGAAGCTTTCTTT. This chain uses TRBV20-1 with TRBJ1-1; perhaps TRBD1 as D (5 bases). Germline V lookup: CDR1 DFQATT, CDR2 SNEGSKA (reference sequence). The CDR3 consists of 12 residues. V was clipped by 3 bases and J by 5 bases, with 10 bases between them.

The rearrangement links TRBV6-6 to TRBJ1-1; the match to TRBD1 covers 9 bases. Germline values: CDR1 MNHNY, CDR2 SVGAGI (reference sequence). V shed 5 bases, J shed 3 bases, and the junction held 10 bases outside the gene matches. The CDR3 contains 16 residues. CDR3 loop: CASSRGTGSGYTEAFF. The CDR3 nucleotides are TGTGCCAGCAGTCGAGGGACAGGGTCGGGGTACACTGAAGCTTTCTTT.

The chain uses TRBV5-1 and TRBJ1-2; no definite D call. V was pared by 5 bases and J by 1 base, with 12 bases between. The germline V gene encodes CDR1 SGHRS and CDR2 YFSETQ. CDR3 length: 14 residues. The CDR3 loop is CASSVGDFNYGYTF. The CDR3 coding sequence is TGCGCCAGCAGTGTCGGAGACTTTAACTATGGCTACACCTTC.

This clone has just a few counts. V is TRBV3-1 (or the pseudogene TRBV3-2) and J is TRBJ1-2; TRBD1 is a possible D gene (5 bases). The length of the CDR3 is 16 residues. CDR1 is LGHDT, CDR2 YNNKEL, per germline (reference sequence). V was cut by 4 bases and J by 0 bases, with 15 bases left in between. The CDR3 loop is CASSPYTGQTNYGYTF. CDR3 DNA: TGTGCCAGCAGCCCCTATACTGGACAAACTAACTATGGCTACACCTTC.

Concerning this clone itself: Other DNA variants within this sample encode the same CDR3. The chain employs TRBV10-3 and TRBJ2-5; D might be TRBD1 (6 bases). Per germline, CDR1 ENHRY and CDR2 SYGVKD. The CDR3 is 13 amino acids. Trimming shortened V by 7 bases and J by 1 base, and 10 bases separated the two germline ends. The CDR3 DNA follows: TGTGCCATCAAAGGACAGCTCCAAGAGACCCAGTACTTC. This gives the protein CAIKGQLQETQYF.

This clone was seen a single time. This chain joins TRBV3-1 (or the pseudogene TRBV3-2) and TRBJ1-1; 11 nucleotides line up with TRBD1. Germline CDR1 LGHDT, CDR2 YNNKEL (reference sequence). There are 15 residues in the CDR3. Trimming removed 3 bases from V and 6 bases from J; junction bases left unmatched: 6. The CDR3 DNA sequence: TGTGCCAGCAGCCATCCGGGACAGGGGGTTCCTGAAGCTTTCTTT. Amino acid sequence: CASSHPGQGVPEAFF.

This sequence joins TRBV7-2 and TRBJ2-7, with D perhaps matching TRBD1 (5 bases). This CDR3 comprises 13 residues. Looked up from germline, CDR1 is SGHTA and CDR2 is FQGNSA. Trimming took 5 bases from V and 7 from J, leaving 15 bases between them. CDR3: CASSRTGYGEQYF. For the CDR3, the DNA is TGTGCCAGCAGCCGTACAGGTTACGGAGAGCAGTACTTC.

The CDR3: CASSISSLYEQYF. CDR3 coding DNA: TGTGCCAGTAGTATTTCCAGTCTCTACGAGCAGTACTTC. V and J are TRBV19 and TRBJ2-7; D not resolved. The germline CDR1 and CDR2 sequences are LNHDA and SQIVND (reference sequence). The CDR3 contains 13 residues. The V gene lost 3 bases and the J gene lost 3 bases, with 9 bases spanning the gap.

V gene TRBV29-1 combines with J gene TRBJ2-3, with 7 bases identical to TRBD2. The CDR3 has 12 residues. V lost 5 bases, J lost 4 bases, and 3 bases stayed unmatched. Germline V gives CDR1 SQVTM, CDR2 ANQGSEA. In nucleotides, the CDR3 is TGCAGCGTTCGACTAGCTGCAGATACGCAGTATTTT. This sequence encodes CSVRLAADTQYF.

The chain carries TRBV19 and TRBJ2-7; 7 nucleotides match TRBD1. Trimming removed 5 bases from V and 3 bases from J; junction bases left unmatched: 4. The CDR3 spans 13 residues. CDR1 LNHDA and CDR2 SQIVND come from the germline V gene (reference sequence). The CDR3 spells CASSVRQGYEQYF. DNA for the CDR3: TGTGCCAGTAGTGTCCGACAGGGCTACGAGCAGTACTTC. The variable domain in full, completed from reference TRBV19 and TRBJ2-7, reads DGGITQSPKYLFRKEGQNVTLSCEQNLNHDAMYWYRQDPGQGLRLIYYSQIVNDFQKGDIAEGYSVSREKKESFPLTVTSAQKNPTAFYLCASSVRQGYEQYFGPGTRLTVT.

This chain uses TRBV28 with TRBJ1-2; 12 bases map to TRBD1. The V segment lost 6 bases and the J segment 8 bases; nucleotides outside the gene matches: 13. The germline CDR1 and CDR2 sequences are MDHEN and SYDVKM. This CDR3 has 16 residues. The CDR3, as DNA: TGTGCCAGCAGGTCCGGGACAGGGGGCTTTCTTTTCGGCTACACCTTC. The encoded protein is CASRSGTGGFLFGYTF.

The rearrangement links TRBV19 to TRBJ1-6; 9 nucleotides match TRBD1. V shed 4 bases, J shed 9 bases, and the junction held 7 bases outside the gene matches. The CDR3 is 15 residues long. CDR1 LNHDA and CDR2 SQIVND come from the germline V gene (reference sequence). The CDR3 coding sequence is TGTGCCAGTAGTAGCGGGGACAGGGTGCTTTCACCCCTCCACTTT. Protein product: CASSSGDRVLSPLHF.

The rearrangement uses TRBV18 and TRBJ2-2; 9 bases agree with TRBD1. Germline CDR1 and CDR2: KGHSH and LQKENI. V lost 5 bases and J lost 4; bases outside the gene matches: 5. CDR3 length: 15 residues. The CDR3: CASSDLGQGTGELFF. The DNA for the CDR3 is TGTGCCAGCTCAGACCTGGGACAGGGCACCGGGGAGCTGTTTTTT.

The V call is TRBV7-2, the J call TRBJ2-5; tentative D call: TRBD2 (6 bases). Germline loops: CDR1 SGHTA, CDR2 FQGNSA. Between the trimmed V and J ends, which lost 0 bases and 3 bases, there was a span of 23 bases. The CDR3 spans 19 residues. CDR3 residues: CASSLAPWRGLNHKETQYF. For the CDR3, the DNA is TGTGCCAGCAGCTTAGCGCCGTGGCGGGGCCTTAACCATAAAGAGACCCAGTACTTC.

The V call is TRBV7-8, the J call TRBJ2-4; 7 nucleotides line up with TRBD2. Germline lookup yields CDR1 SGHVS and CDR2 FQNEAQ. J was trimmed by 2 bases and V by 4 bases; bases with no gene match: 5. This CDR3 is built from 15 residues. The CDR3 here is CASSSRTSTKNIQYF. In nucleotides, the CDR3 is TGTGCCAGCAGCTCTCGGACTAGTACCAAAAACATTCAGTACTTC.

The CDR3 protein is CASSPPPQGVGEQYF. CDR3 nucleotides: TGTGCCAGCTCACCACCCCCCCAGGGTGTTGGCGAGCAGTACTTC. This chain uses TRBV18 with TRBJ2-7; the D gene is possibly TRBD1 (5 bases). This CDR3 contains 15 residues. From germline, CDR1 is KGHSH and CDR2 LQKENI. With 0 bases removed from V and 6 bases from J, the gap between germline ends came to 15 bases.

The genes are TRBV2 and TRBJ1-1; possibly TRBD1 for D (6 bases). Germline-derived CDR1 and CDR2 are SNHLY and FYNNEI. This CDR3 comprises 13 residues. V was shortened by 8 bases and J by 0 bases, with 10 bases between the two germline ends. CDR3 coding DNA: TGTGCCAGCGGGGGGGCGATGAACACTGAAGCTTTCTTT. Its protein is CASGGAMNTEAFF.

The chain employs TRBV3-1 (or the pseudogene TRBV3-2) and TRBJ2-5, with TRBD2 matching over 7 bases. This CDR3 contains 14 residues. J gave up 1 base and V 4 bases, and 3 bases lay outside the gene matches. CDR1 and CDR2 from the germline V gene are LGHDT and YNNKEL (reference sequence). CDR3 region: CASSRSGGQETQYF. CDR3 coding DNA: TGTGCCAGCAGCCGCTCGGGGGGCCAAGAGACCCAGTACTTC.

This clone came up many times. This chain connects TRBV12-5 to TRBJ1-1, with D hard to call. With 3 bases removed from V and 4 bases from J, the gap between germline ends came to 12 bases. Germline lookup yields CDR1 LGHNT and CDR2 FRNRAP. There are 14 residues in the CDR3. The CDR3 sequence is CASGLRVEGTEAFF. The DNA of the CDR3 is TGTGCTAGTGGTTTACGGGTGGAGGGCACTGAAGCTTTCTTT.

This clone was seen repeatedly, ten times or more. The V call is TRBV29-1, the J call TRBJ2-1; 9 bases align to TRBD2. Germline V gene lookup returns CDR1 SQVTM and CDR2 ANQGSEA. Losses at the gene ends were 1 base for V and 0 bases for J; bases not matched to a gene: 16. The CDR3 runs 20 residues. Here the CDR3 reads CSVEVGGTSYGGSSYNEQFF. In DNA, the CDR3 is TGCAGCGTTGAAGTCGGGGGGACTAGCTACGGCGGGAGCTCCTACAATGAGCAGTTCTTC.

This clone was picked up one time. The rearrangement joins TRBV2 to TRBJ1-2, with D possibly TRBD1 on 5 matching bases. From germline, CDR1 is SNHLY and CDR2 FYNNEI. This CDR3 is built from 13 residues. V lost 6 bases and J 7 bases, leaving 15 bases between the germline ends. Here the CDR3 reads CASRQESTAGYTF. CDR3 nucleotide sequence: TGTGCCAGCAGACAGGAGTCAACGGCTGGCTACACCTTC.

The rearrangement links TRBV30 to TRBJ2-6; 10 nucleotides align to TRBD1. From germline, CDR1 is GTSNPN and CDR2 SVGIG (reference sequence). CDR3 size: 17 residues. V lost 2 bases to trimming and J lost 2 bases; unmatched junction nucleotides: 6. CDR3 sequence: CAWSPLGTGAGANVLTF. CDR3 in DNA: TGTGCCTGGAGTCCACTGGGGACAGGGGCTGGGGCCAACGTCCTGACTTTC.

This sequence joins TRBV5-4 and TRBJ2-5; D might be TRBD1 (6 bases). Looked up from germline, CDR1 is SGHNT and CDR2 is YYREEE (reference sequence). The CDR3 sequence is 14 residues long. V dropped 4 bases and J dropped 5 bases, with 15 bases sitting between them. CDR3 bases: TGTGCCAGCAGCATACCCAACAGGGAGGAGACCCAGTACTTC. Translation: CASSIPNREETQYF.

The chain carries TRBV5-4 and TRBJ2-3; the D gene is possibly TRBD2 (5 bases). Trimming stripped 5 bases from V and 2 bases from J, with 9 bases between. Germline loops: CDR1 SGHNT, CDR2 YYREEE (reference sequence). The CDR3 spans 13 residues. CDR3 DNA sequence: TGTGCCAGCAGGTTGACTACCACAGATACGCAGTATTTT. This translates into CASRLTTTDTQYF.